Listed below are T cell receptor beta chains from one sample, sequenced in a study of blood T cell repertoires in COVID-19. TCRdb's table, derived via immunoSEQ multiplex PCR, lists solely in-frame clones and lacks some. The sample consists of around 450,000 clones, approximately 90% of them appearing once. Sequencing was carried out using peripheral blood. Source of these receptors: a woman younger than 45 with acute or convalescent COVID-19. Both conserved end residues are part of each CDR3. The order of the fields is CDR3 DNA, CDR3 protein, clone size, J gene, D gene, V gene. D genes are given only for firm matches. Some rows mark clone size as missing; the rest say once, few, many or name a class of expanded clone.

TGTGCCAGCAGTCCCGACCCGGGAAATAATGAAAAACTGTTTTTT	CASSPDPGNNEKLFF	NA	TRBJ1-4	NA	TRBV27
TGTGCCAGCAGTTGGCAGGGGTACGAGCAGTACTTC	CASSWQGYEQYF	NA	TRBJ2-7	NA	TRBV28
TGTGCCAGCAGCTTCGGACTGGGCACCTACGAGCAGTACTTC	CASSFGLGTYEQYF	NA	TRBJ2-7	NA	TRBV11-2
TGTGCCAGCAGTTTAGGGGAGATCTACGAGCAGTACTTC	CASSLGEIYEQYF	NA	TRBJ2-7	NA	TRBV28
TGCAGCGTCTATTCGGGGAATGAAAACATTCAGTACTTC	CSVYSGNENIQYF	NA	TRBJ2-4	NA	TRBV29-1
TGTGCCAGCAGTGAAATTAGGGGGGGGGCAGGAGAGACCCAGTACTTC	CASSEIRGGAGETQYF	NA	TRBJ2-5	NA	TRBV6-1
TGTGCCACCAGCAGGGACAGGGGAAGGAATTCACCCCTCCACTTT	CATSRDRGRNSPLHF	NA	TRBJ1-6	TRBD1	TRBV15
TGTGCCAGCAGTTTATCGTTTATGAACACTGAAGCTTTCTTT	CASSLSFMNTEAFF	NA	TRBJ1-1	NA	TRBV28
TGCGCCAGCAGCCTCGGGGATGGGGATTCGAACACTGAAGCTTTCTTT	CASSLGDGDSNTEAFF	NA	TRBJ1-1	NA	TRBV5-1
TGTGCCAGCAGCTTAGGGACAGGGGTTGGGGCCAACGTCCTGACTTTC	CASSLGTGVGANVLTF	NA	TRBJ2-6	TRBD1	TRBV7-8
TGCGCCAGCAGCTTGGGGCTAGCGGGGGATCCAGATACGCAGTATTTT	CASSLGLAGDPDTQYF	NA	TRBJ2-3	TRBD2	TRBV5-1
TGTGCCAGCAGTCCACCCCAGCGGGGGGGCCCCGGAGGCGGGGAGCTGTTTTTT	CASSPPQRGGPGGGELFF	NA	TRBJ2-2	TRBD2	TRBV6-6
TGTGCCAGCAGTGTCAACCCATGGAGCACTGAAGCTTTCTTT	CASSVNPWSTEAFF	NA	TRBJ1-1	NA	TRBV6-4
TGTGCCAGCAGCTTAGAGGCAGGGGGCGTGGAGGATACGCAGTATTTT	CASSLEAGGVEDTQYF	few	TRBJ2-3	TRBD1	TRBV7-9
TGTGCCAGCAGCCTTACCAGGGACAACTACAATGAGCAGTTCTTC	CASSLTRDNYNEQFF	NA	TRBJ2-1	NA	TRBV7-2
TGTGCCAGCAGCTTATCCTTTCAGGGTAATCAGCCCCAGCATTTT	CASSLSFQGNQPQHF	once	TRBJ1-5	NA	TRBV7-2
TGTGCCAGCAGTCATCAGGGGGCCGGGGAGCTGTTTTTT	CASSHQGAGELFF	NA	TRBJ2-2	TRBD1	TRBV6-2/TRBV6-3
TGTGCCAGCAGCTTGGGACAGGGGGCGCGTGGCTACACCTTC	CASSLGQGARGYTF	NA	TRBJ1-2	TRBD1	TRBV7-9
TGTGCCAGCAGTTCTAGACTCGCAGATACGCAGTATTTT	CASSSRLADTQYF	NA	TRBJ2-3	NA	TRBV6-2/TRBV6-3
TGTGCCAGCAGTTTCCGCAGGCTCGGAGCTTTCTTT	CASSFRRLGAFF	NA	TRBJ1-1	NA	TRBV28
TGTGCCAGCAGTTCGCCCGGGGTAAACAATGAGCAGTTCTTC	CASSSPGVNNEQFF	NA	TRBJ2-1	NA	TRBV28
TGTGCCAGCAGCACCGACAGCCATCAAAATTCACCCCTCCACTTT	CASSTDSHQNSPLHF	NA	TRBJ1-6	NA	TRBV5-4
TGTGCCTGGAGATCAGCGGGGGGTGGGGCAGATACGCAGTATTTT	CAWRSAGGGADTQYF	NA	TRBJ2-3	TRBD2	TRBV30
TGTGCCTGGAGTAATAAGGCCAACGTCCTGACTTTC	CAWSNKANVLTF	NA	TRBJ2-6	NA	TRBV30
TGTGCCAGCAGCTTGGGTAGCTCCAGTAGGCTACTATATTTT	CASSLGSSSRLLYF	NA	TRBJ1-3	NA	TRBV5-6
TGTGCCAGCTCACCACCAAGAGCGGGGGGGGCAGATACGCAGTATTTT	CASSPPRAGGADTQYF	once	TRBJ2-3	TRBD2	TRBV18
TGTGCCAGCAGCCCGGGACTAGCGGGGGGGGGTGAGCAGTTCTTC	CASSPGLAGGGEQFF	NA	TRBJ2-1	TRBD2	TRBV7-2
TGTGCCAGCAGTGAAGCGATATCCCTGGGGGACAGGGGTACTGGGGCCAACGTCCTGACTTTC	CASSEAISLGDRGTGANVLTF	NA	TRBJ2-6	TRBD1	TRBV2
TGCGCCAGCAGGGGACAGGGGAAGGAGACCCAGTACTTC	CASRGQGKETQYF	NA	TRBJ2-5	TRBD1	TRBV5-1
TGCGCCAGCAGCAGAGGGAGCACAGATACGCAGTATTTT	CASSRGSTDTQYF	NA	TRBJ2-3	NA	TRBV5-1
TGCGCCAGCAGCCAAGAGGGGGGACCTGGGGCCAACGTCCTGACTTTC	CASSQEGGPGANVLTF	NA	TRBJ2-6	NA	TRBV4-1
TGTGCCACCCACTTTAAGGGACAGTCTGGTCGTGGCTACACCTTC	CATHFKGQSGRGYTF	NA	TRBJ1-2	TRBD1	TRBV27
TGCGCCAGCAGCGCATCTAGCGGGGGGTCATCAGATACGCAGTATTTT	CASSASSGGSSDTQYF	NA	TRBJ2-3	TRBD2	TRBV5-1
TGTGCCAGCAGTTATTGGGTCGGGGAGACCCAGTACTTC	CASSYWVGETQYF	NA	TRBJ2-5	NA	TRBV6-5
TGCGCCAGCAGCCAGACAGGGGTGGCAGATACGCAGTATTTT	CASSQTGVADTQYF	once	TRBJ2-3	TRBD1	TRBV5-1
TGTGCCAGCAGCTACCGGACAGCGTACAATGAGCAGTTCTTC	CASSYRTAYNEQFF	NA	TRBJ2-1	NA	TRBV14
TGTGCCAGCATTCGACTACTTGGGGGGGCCGGCTACAATGAGCAGTTCTTC	CASIRLLGGAGYNEQFF	NA	TRBJ2-1	NA	TRBV2
TGTGCCAGCAGTGGCCATCCAGGGGGCTATGGCTACACCTTC	CASSGHPGGYGYTF	NA	TRBJ1-2	TRBD1	TRBV28
TGTGCCAGCAGTGATGGGGCGCGGGGCCAGCCCCAGCATTTT	CASSDGARGQPQHF	NA	TRBJ1-5	NA	TRBV25-1
TGTGCCAGCGGGACTAGCGGGGGTTACGAGCAGTACTTC	CASGTSGGYEQYF	NA	TRBJ2-7	TRBD2	TRBV12-3/TRBV12-4
TGCGCCAGCAGCTTAGGGACAGTCGGAAACAGAACGGAGGAAAAACTGTTTTTT	CASSLGTVGNRTEEKLFF	NA	TRBJ1-4	TRBD1	TRBV5-1
TGTGCCAGCAGCTTAGGAGGTGGCTTTAGCGCAGATACGCAGTATTTT	CASSLGGGFSADTQYF	NA	TRBJ2-3	NA	TRBV11-2
TGTGCCAGCAGCGTATCGCCGGGAACGAACACTGAAGCTTTCTTT	CASSVSPGTNTEAFF	NA	TRBJ1-1	NA	TRBV9
TGTGCCAGCAGCTTAGGGGGCAGAACCACTGAAGCTTTCTTT	CASSLGGRTTEAFF	NA	TRBJ1-1	NA	TRBV7-3
TGTGCCACCCTACAGGGGGATAGCTATGGCTACACCTTC	CATLQGDSYGYTF	NA	TRBJ1-2	TRBD1	TRBV6-5
TGTGCCAGCAGCTTAGCGCGGGTCAGGGGGCGCCGGGAAAAACTGTTTTTT	CASSLARVRGRREKLFF	NA	TRBJ1-4	TRBD1	TRBV7-8
TGTGCCCTCGGGGGGTTTATGGAAAAACTGTTTTTT	CALGGFMEKLFF	NA	TRBJ1-4	NA	TRBV2
TGTGCCACCTCGACAGATCTAGCCAAAAACATTCAGTACTTC	CATSTDLAKNIQYF	NA	TRBJ2-4	NA	TRBV10-3
TGTGCCAGCAGCCCGCTGGAAAGCGGTCTTCATTCACCCCTCCACTTT	CASSPLESGLHSPLHF	NA	TRBJ1-6	NA	TRBV7-8
TGCAGTGCTAGTCTGGGACAGGGGAACACTGAAGCTTTCTTT	CSASLGQGNTEAFF	once	TRBJ1-1	TRBD1	TRBV20-1
TGTGCCTTTCGGACAGGGCCGTGGGGGGATACGCAGTATTTT	CAFRTGPWGDTQYF	NA	TRBJ2-3	TRBD1	TRBV30
TGTGCCAGCAGCTTGGCGGGGGGGGCGGACATTCAGTACTTC	CASSLAGGADIQYF	NA	TRBJ2-4	TRBD2	TRBV5-4
TGTGCCAGCAGTGATTCCAAACCGAGCAATGAGCAGTTCTTC	CASSDSKPSNEQFF	once	TRBJ2-1	NA	TRBV2
TGTGCCAGTAGTATTCTAGCGGCTCAAGCCAAAAACATTCAGTACTTC	CASSILAAQAKNIQYF	once	TRBJ2-4	TRBD2	TRBV19
TGTGCCAGCTCACGACAGGGGGCGCTTGGCTACACCTTC	CASSRQGALGYTF	NA	TRBJ1-2	TRBD1	TRBV18
TGTGCCAGCAGTTTTTCCAGACTCACAGATACGCAGTATTTT	CASSFSRLTDTQYF	NA	TRBJ2-3	NA	TRBV28
TGCGCCAGCAGCCAAGTCGTTAATGAAAAACTGTTTTTT	CASSQVVNEKLFF	NA	TRBJ1-4	NA	TRBV4-1
TGTGCCAGCAGTCCGCGTACTGAAGCTTTCTTT	CASSPRTEAFF	NA	TRBJ1-1	NA	TRBV12-3/TRBV12-4
TGTGCCAGCAGCGCTCCCGGGACAGACACCGGGGAGCTGTTTTTT	CASSAPGTDTGELFF	NA	TRBJ2-2	TRBD1	TRBV9
TGTGCCAGCAGCCTTACTTTGTACGTGCGACAACCCAAAGAGACCCAGTACTTC	CASSLTLYVRQPKETQYF	NA	TRBJ2-5	NA	TRBV5-8